This T cell receptor beta chain was sequenced during a study of blood T cell repertoires in COVID-19. This table comes from immunoSEQ multiplex PCR, and its TCRdb copy is limited to in-frame clones, with some not included. Among 150,000 to 250,000 clones listed, 87% were seen once. This CDR3 is built from 14 residues. V was pared by 5 bases and J by 4 bases, with 11 bases between. Germline lookup yields CDR1 SGHTA and CDR2 FQGNSA. This chain joins TRBV7-2 and TRBJ2-2; D not resolved. The sequence was collected from a woman aged 30 to 39 who had recovered from COVID-19. Source material: PBMCs or T cells enriched from blood (not recorded which). In nucleotides, the CDR3 is TGTGCCAGCAGCCCAATAGCTGCCACCGGGGAGCTGTTTTTT. It yields the protein CASSPIAATGELFF. The full variable domain, in which reference TRBV7-2 and TRBJ2-2 provide the parts outside the CDR3, is GAGVSQSPSNKVTEKGKDVELRCDPISGHTALYWYRQSLGQGLEFLIYFQGNSAPDKSGLPSDRFSAERTGGSVSTLTIQRTQQEDSAVYLCASSPIAATGELFFGEGSRLTVL.